This TCR beta chain is from a study of cytomegalovirus exposure and HLA in healthy donors. The overall study: Around 85 million unique TCRs from HLA-typed donors were held in an early data release.

The PCR employed 60 Vbeta primers together with 13 Jbeta primers. Assay used: immunoSEQ multiplex PCR; TCRdb lists only in-frame clones, some missing. The data contain fewer than 85,000 clones, 84% of them singletons. This clone occurred once. What it recognizes is unknown. Healthy bone marrow donors made up the donors. Germline CDR1 MGHDK, CDR2 SYGVNS. The CDR3 is 14 amino acids. Trimming removed 3 bases at V and 4 bases at J, with 12 bases between. Study observations and caveats: Later analysis indicated greater clonal expansion among HLA-associated TCR beta chains than among equally common other chains. The study put 150 to 200 TCR beta chains on its list as cytomegalovirus-associated.

Sequencing input: PBMCs. This TCR derives from a man in his 70s in good health and CMV-seropositive. This sequence joins TRBV25-1 and TRBJ2-5; D may be TRBD2 (6 bases). The CDR3 sequence is CASSDPVGLETQYF. In nucleotides, the CDR3 is TGTGCCAGCAGTGACCCAGTGGGACTAGAGACCCAGTACTTC.